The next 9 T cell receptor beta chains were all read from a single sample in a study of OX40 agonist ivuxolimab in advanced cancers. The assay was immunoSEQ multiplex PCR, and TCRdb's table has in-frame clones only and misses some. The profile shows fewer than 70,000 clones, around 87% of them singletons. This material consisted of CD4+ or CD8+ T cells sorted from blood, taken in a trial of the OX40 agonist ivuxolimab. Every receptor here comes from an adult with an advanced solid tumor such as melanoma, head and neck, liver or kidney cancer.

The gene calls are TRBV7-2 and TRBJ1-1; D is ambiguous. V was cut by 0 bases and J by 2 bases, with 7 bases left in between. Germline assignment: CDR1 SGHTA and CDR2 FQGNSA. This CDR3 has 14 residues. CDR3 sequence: CASSLAWSNTEAFF. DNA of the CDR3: TGTGCCAGCAGCTTAGCCTGGAGTAACACTGAAGCTTTCTTT.

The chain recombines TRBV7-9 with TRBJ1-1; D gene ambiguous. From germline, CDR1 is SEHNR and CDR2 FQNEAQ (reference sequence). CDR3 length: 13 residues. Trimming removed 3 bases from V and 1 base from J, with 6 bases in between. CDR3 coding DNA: TGTGCCAGCAGCTTGTGGGGGAACACTGAAGCTTTCTTT. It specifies CASSLWGNTEAFF. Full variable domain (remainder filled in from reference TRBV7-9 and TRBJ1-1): DTGVSQNPRHKITKRGQNVTFRCDPISEHNRLYWYRQTLGQGPEFLTYFQNEAQLEKSRLLSDRFSAERPKGSFSTLEIQRTEQGDSAMYLCASSLWGNTEAFFGQGTRLTVV.

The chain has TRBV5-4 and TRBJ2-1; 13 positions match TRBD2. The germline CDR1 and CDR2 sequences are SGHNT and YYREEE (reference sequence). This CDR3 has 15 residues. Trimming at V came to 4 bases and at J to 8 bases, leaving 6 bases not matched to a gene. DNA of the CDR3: TGTGCCAGCAGCCAACGACTAGCGGGGGGTGATGAGCAGTTCTTC. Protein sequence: CASSQRLAGGDEQFF.

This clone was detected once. CDR3 amino acids: CASRSQQGAQGELFF. Written as DNA, the CDR3 is TGTGCCAGCAGATCGCAACAGGGGGCGCAAGGGGAGCTGTTTTTT. The rearrangement links TRBV6-6 to TRBJ2-2; 9 nucleotides line up with TRBD1. J was trimmed by 8 bases and V by 6 bases; bases with no gene match: 10. CDR3 length: 15 residues. Per the germline V gene, CDR1 is MNHNY and CDR2 is SVGAGI (reference sequence).

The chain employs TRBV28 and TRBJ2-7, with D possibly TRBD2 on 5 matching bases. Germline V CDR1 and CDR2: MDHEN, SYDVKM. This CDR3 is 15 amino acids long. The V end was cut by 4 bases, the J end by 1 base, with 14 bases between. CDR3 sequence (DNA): TGTGCCAGCAGTTCCAATACAGCGGAATCCTACGAGCAGTACTTC. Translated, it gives CASSSNTAESYEQYF.

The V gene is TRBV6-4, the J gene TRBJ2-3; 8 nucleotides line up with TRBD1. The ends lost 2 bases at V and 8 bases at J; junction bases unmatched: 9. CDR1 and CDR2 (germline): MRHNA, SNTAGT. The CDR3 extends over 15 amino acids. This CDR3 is CASSDRPGGESTQYF. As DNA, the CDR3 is TGTGCCAGCAGTGACCGCCCAGGGGGCGAATCTACGCAGTATTTT.

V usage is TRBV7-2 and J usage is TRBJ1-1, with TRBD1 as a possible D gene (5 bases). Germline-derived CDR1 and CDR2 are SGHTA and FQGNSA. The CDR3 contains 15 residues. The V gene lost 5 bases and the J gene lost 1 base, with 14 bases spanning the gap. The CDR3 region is CASSQGVGSNTEAFF. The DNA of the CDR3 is TGTGCCAGCAGCCAGGGAGTAGGGTCGAACACTGAAGCTTTCTTT.

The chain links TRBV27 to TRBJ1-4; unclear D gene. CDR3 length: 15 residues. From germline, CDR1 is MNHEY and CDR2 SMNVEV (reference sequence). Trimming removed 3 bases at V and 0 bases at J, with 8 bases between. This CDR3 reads CASSFIQTTNEKLFF. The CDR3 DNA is TGTGCCAGCAGTTTTATCCAGACAACTAATGAAAAACTGTTTTTT.

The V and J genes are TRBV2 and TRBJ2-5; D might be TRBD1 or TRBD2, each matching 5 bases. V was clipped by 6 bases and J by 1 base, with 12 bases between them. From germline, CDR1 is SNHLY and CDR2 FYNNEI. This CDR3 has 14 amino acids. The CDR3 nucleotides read TGTGCCAGCAGGTCAGGGACGGGCCAAGAGACCCAGTACTTC. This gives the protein CASRSGTGQETQYF. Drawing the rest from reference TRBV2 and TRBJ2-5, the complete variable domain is EPEVTQTPSHQVTQMGQEVILRCVPISNHLYFYWYRQILGQKVEFLVSFYNNEISEKSEIFDDQFSVERPDGSNFTLKIRSTKLEDSAMYFCASRSGTGQETQYFGPGTRLLVL.